This entry concerns a single T cell receptor beta chain. The antigen remains undetermined. Run at survey level, the immunoSEQ assay was version v3.0. Produced via immunoSEQ multiplex PCR; TCRdb's table is partial and in-frame only. In the table there are around 8,000 clones, roughly 84% of which are singletons. This record comes from a study of long-term antiretroviral therapy in people with HIV. Per germline, CDR1 SGHTA and CDR2 FQGNSA. V shed 6 bases and J shed 5 bases, with 11 bases lying between them. The CDR3 length is 13 residues. Study-level results: Participants lacked recorded data on ART adherence, viral resistance or therapy changes. Clones showing expansion before ART dominated the repertoire at all time points.

The sample consisted of unsorted PBMCs, taken 0.3 years before starting antiretroviral therapy. The gene calls are TRBV7-2 and TRBJ1-5, with D maybe TRBD1 (5 bases). This receptor was obtained from a man aged 25 to 40 with HIV. The DNA of the CDR3 is TGTGCCAGCAGTTTGGGGGGGTATCAGCCCCAGCATTTT. It codes for CASSLGGYQPQHF.